The 21 T cell receptor beta chains listed next were all sequenced from one sample in a study of blood T cell repertoires in COVID-19. TCRdb's copy holds only in-frame clones and misses some; the assay was immunoSEQ multiplex PCR. The table lists approximately 250,000 clones, 70% to 90% of them singletons, with more than 1% in the top ten. Material for sequencing was PBMCs or T cells enriched from blood (not recorded which). These receptors all come from a woman between 40 and 55 years old with acute COVID-19.

The genes are TRBV6-2 or TRBV6-3 and TRBJ2-1; D ambiguous. The length of the CDR3 is 15 residues. The V end lost 2 bases, the J end lost 2 bases, and 10 bases lay between the germline ends. The germline V gene has CDR1 MNHEY and CDR2 SVGEGT. The CDR3 bases are TGTGCCAGCAGTTACGGCGGTTCCCCCTACAATGAGCAGTTCTTC. Amino acid sequence: CASSYGGSPYNEQFF.

The chain links TRBV28 to TRBJ1-1; D may be TRBD1 (5 bases). The germline CDR1 and CDR2 sequences are MDHEN and SYDVKM. The V gene lost 6 bases and the J gene lost 6 bases, with 11 bases spanning the gap. The CDR3 covers 12 residues. The CDR3 protein is CASSLRQSEAFF. CDR3 bases: TGTGCCAGCAGCCTTAGACAGTCTGAAGCTTTCTTT.

V gene TRBV18 combines with J gene TRBJ1-6, with TRBD1 as a possible D gene (5 bases). The CDR3 runs 18 residues. V was shortened by 3 bases and J by 9 bases, with 24 bases between the two germline ends. In germline, CDR1 is KGHSH, CDR2 LQKENI. The CDR3 loop is CASSPRQGFEHGFSPLHF. The CDR3 DNA reads as TGTGCCAGCTCACCGAGGCAGGGATTCGAACATGGTTTTTCACCCCTCCACTTT.

The chain recombines TRBV11-3 with TRBJ1-1, with D perhaps matching TRBD1 (6 bases). Germline loops: CDR1 SGHNT, CDR2 YENEEA. CDR3 length: 11 amino acids. Between the trimmed V and J ends, which lost 5 bases and 5 bases, there was a span of 6 bases. The CDR3 DNA reads as TGTGCCAGCAGCGACAGGACTGAAGCTTTCTTT. It specifies CASSDRTEAFF.

The rearrangement links TRBV27 to TRBJ2-1; TRBD2 aligns across 7 bases. The CDR3 length is 13 residues. Trimming removed 6 bases from V and 7 bases from J; junction bases left unmatched: 6. Germline V gene sequence: CDR1 MNHEY, CDR2 SMNVEV (reference sequence). This CDR3 is CASRRFGGNEQFF. The CDR3 DNA sequence: TGTGCCAGCAGACGGTTCGGGGGGAATGAGCAGTTCTTC.

The V gene is TRBV4-3, the J gene TRBJ2-3; a possible D gene is TRBD2 (5 bases). The CDR3 contains 16 residues. The ends were cut back, 1 base at V and 2 bases at J, with 13 bases in the middle. Per the germline V gene, CDR1 is LGHNA and CDR2 is YSLEER. The chain's CDR3 is CASSQGTLPLTDTQYF. The CDR3 DNA follows: TGCGCCAGCAGCCAAGGGACTCTCCCCCTCACAGATACGCAGTATTTT.

This clone was found once. The DNA for the CDR3 is TGTGCCAGCAGCCACCAGGTGGCCATACGCAATGAGCAGTTCTTC. This gives the protein CASSHQVAIRNEQFF. The chain carries TRBV7-9 and TRBJ2-1, with D unresolved. With 5 bases removed from V and 6 bases from J, the gap between germline ends came to 17 bases. There are 15 residues in the CDR3. Germline CDR1 is SEHNR and CDR2 is FQNEAQ (reference sequence).

The chain has TRBV12-3 or TRBV12-4 and TRBJ2-5; the D is unclear. Deletions cut 1 base from V and 2 bases from J, with 5 bases between. The CDR3 contains 13 residues. CDR3 sequence (DNA): TGTGCCAGCAGTTTAGGTCATCAAGAGACCCAGTACTTC. This sequence encodes CASSLGHQETQYF.

The J gene is TRBJ2-7, the V gene TRBV12-5; no clear D. Per the germline V gene, CDR1 is LGHNT and CDR2 is FRNRAP. This CDR3 contains 14 residues. Trimming stripped 6 bases from V and 2 bases from J, with 14 bases between. For the CDR3, the DNA is TGTGCTAGTGGCAAATCGGGTTATCCCTACGAGCAGTACGTC. It encodes CASGKSGYPYEQYV.

This chain links TRBV12-5 with TRBJ2-1; D ambiguous. The V gene's germline CDR1 is LGHNT and CDR2 FRNRAP. CDR3 length equals 13 residues. Trimming cost V 5 bases and J 3 bases, with 8 bases left between them. The CDR3 coding sequence is TGTGCTAGTGGTCCTCCGGGCTACAATGAGCAGTTCTTC. Its protein is CASGPPGYNEQFF.

This sequence joins TRBV4-3 and TRBJ2-1; 9 bases agree with TRBD2. CDR1 and CDR2 (germline): LGHNA, YSLEER. The CDR3 has 15 residues. The trim removed 0 bases at V and 16 bases at J, leaving 13 bases unmatched. The chain's CDR3 is CASSQDGQGGGAYFF. The CDR3 DNA follows: TGCGCCAGCAGCCAAGATGGCCAAGGCGGGGGGGCTTATTTCTTC.

This clone showed up just once. The chain combines TRBV7-8 with TRBJ1-1; unclear D gene. V was pared by 5 bases and J by 2 bases, with 9 bases between. CDR3 length: 13 amino acids. Germline CDR1 reads SGHVS; CDR2 reads FQNEAQ. For the CDR3, the DNA is TGTGCCAGCAGCCCAGGCCTAAACACTGAAGCTTTCTTT. Translated: CASSPGLNTEAFF.

The chain couples TRBV11-2 to TRBJ2-7; 8 bases map to TRBD1. Trimming at V came to 5 bases and at J to 2 bases, leaving 5 bases not matched to a gene. This CDR3 spans 14 amino acids. Per the germline V gene, CDR1 is SGHAT and CDR2 is FQNNGV. The CDR3 region is CASSLTGGPYEQYF. CDR3 DNA: TGTGCCAGCAGCCTTACAGGGGGACCCTACGAGCAGTACTTC.

This chain connects TRBV10-2 to TRBJ2-7; 10 bases map to TRBD1. Per the germline V gene, CDR1 is WSHSY and CDR2 is SAAADI. The CDR3 is 16 residues long. V lost 4 bases to trimming and J lost 5 bases; unmatched junction nucleotides: 11. CDR3 DNA: TGCGCCAGCAGTGTCACCATGAGACAGGGGGCCAACGAGCAGTACTTC. This sequence encodes CASSVTMRQGANEQYF.

CDR3 in amino acids: CASSQTDRDQPQHF. The CDR3 region has the DNA TGTGCCAGCAGCCAAACCGACAGGGACCAGCCCCAGCATTTT. V gene TRBV3-1 (or the pseudogene TRBV3-2) combines with J gene TRBJ1-5; 7 nucleotides line up with TRBD1. V shed 2 bases and J 7 bases; nucleotides not matched to a gene: 5. Germline loops: CDR1 LGHDT, CDR2 YNNKEL (reference sequence). This CDR3 region has 14 residues.

This clone has a handful of counts. V is TRBV19 and J is TRBJ1-6; TRBD1 aligns across 7 bases. The ends lost 7 bases at V and 5 bases at J; junction bases unmatched: 14. The germline V gene encodes CDR1 LNHDA and CDR2 SQIVND (reference sequence). CDR3 size: 17 residues. CDR3 in DNA: TGTGCCAGTACTCGAACATCTGGGACAGCAGATAATTCACCCCTCCACTTT. The encoded protein is CASTRTSGTADNSPLHF.

The chain couples TRBV27 to TRBJ2-1, with 10 bases that match TRBD2. The CDR3 runs to 15 residues. V lost 8 bases, J lost 7 bases, and 11 bases stayed unmatched. Germline V gene sequence: CDR1 MNHEY, CDR2 SMNVEV (reference sequence). The CDR3 DNA follows: TGTGCCAGCTCAAGAGCGGGAGGGGGAATAAATGAGCAGTTCTTC. Encoded protein: CASSRAGGGINEQFF.

The chain couples TRBV27 to TRBJ2-1, with D possibly matching TRBD1 (6 bases). Germline-derived CDR1 and CDR2 are MNHEY and SMNVEV (reference sequence). Trimming cost V 3 bases and J 16 bases, with 19 bases left between them. The CDR3 has 13 residues. CDR3 DNA: TGTGCCAGCAGTTTGACCCGACAGGCGTGGACCTTCTTC. It yields the protein CASSLTRQAWTFF.

Regarding this clone: One end of the junction does not line up with germline, which may come from a read error. The V and J genes are TRBV7-7 and TRBJ2-2; TRBD2 might be the D (6 bases). The CDR3 spans 13 residues. Germline CDR1 is SSHAT and CDR2 is FNYEAQ (reference sequence). CDR3 loop: CASSLRLAGELFF. The CDR3 DNA reads as TGTGCTAGCAGCTTACGACTAGCCGGGGAGCTGTTTTTT.

This sequence joins TRBV6-6 and TRBJ2-7; D is perhaps TRBD1 (6 bases). The germline V and J ends were trimmed by 6 bases and 2 bases, with 14 bases remaining between them. The V gene's germline CDR1 is MNHNY and CDR2 SVGAGI (reference sequence). This CDR3 contains 14 residues. This CDR3 reads CASRRATGTYEQYV. CDR3 nucleotide sequence: TGTGCCAGCAGACGCGCCACAGGGACCTACGAGCAGTACGTC.

The chain couples TRBV10-3 to TRBJ1-1, with TRBD1 matching over 8 bases. The V gene's germline CDR1 is ENHRY and CDR2 SYGVKD. The CDR3 is 12 amino acids. V shed 6 bases, J shed 8 bases, and the junction held 5 bases outside the gene matches. CDR3 nucleotide sequence: TGTGCCATCAGGGAAGACAGGGGAGAAGCTTTCTTT. This translates into CAIREDRGEAFF.